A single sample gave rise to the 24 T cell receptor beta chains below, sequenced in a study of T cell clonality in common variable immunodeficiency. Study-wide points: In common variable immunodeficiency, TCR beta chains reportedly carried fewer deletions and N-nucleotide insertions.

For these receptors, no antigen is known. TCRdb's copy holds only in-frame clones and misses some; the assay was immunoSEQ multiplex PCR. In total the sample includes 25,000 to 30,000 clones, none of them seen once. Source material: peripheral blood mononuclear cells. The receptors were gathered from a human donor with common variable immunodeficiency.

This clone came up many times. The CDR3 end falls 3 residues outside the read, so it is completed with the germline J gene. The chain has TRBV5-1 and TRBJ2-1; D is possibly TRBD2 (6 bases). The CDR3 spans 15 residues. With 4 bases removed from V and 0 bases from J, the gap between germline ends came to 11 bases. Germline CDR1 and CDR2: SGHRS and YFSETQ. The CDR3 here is CASSISGSSYNEQFF. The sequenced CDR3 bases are TGCGCCAGCAGCATTAGCGGTAGCTCCTACAATGAG.

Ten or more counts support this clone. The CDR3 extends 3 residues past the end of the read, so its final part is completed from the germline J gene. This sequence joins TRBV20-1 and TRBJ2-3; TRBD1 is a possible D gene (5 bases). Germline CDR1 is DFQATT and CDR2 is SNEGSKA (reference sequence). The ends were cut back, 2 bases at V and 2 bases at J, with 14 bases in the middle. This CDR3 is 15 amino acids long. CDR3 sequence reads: CSARTHRQYTDTQYF. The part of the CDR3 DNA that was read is TGCAGTGCTAGAACCCACAGGCAATACACAGATACG.

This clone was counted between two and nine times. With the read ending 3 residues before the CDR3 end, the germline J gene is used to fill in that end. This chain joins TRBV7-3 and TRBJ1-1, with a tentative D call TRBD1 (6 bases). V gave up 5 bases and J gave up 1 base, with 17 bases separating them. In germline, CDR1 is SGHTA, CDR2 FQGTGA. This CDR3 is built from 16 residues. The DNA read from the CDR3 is TGTGCCAGCAGCCCCGCGGGGGGGGGCGCGAACACTGAA. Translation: CASSPAGGGANTE. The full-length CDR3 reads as CASSPAGGGANTEAFF.

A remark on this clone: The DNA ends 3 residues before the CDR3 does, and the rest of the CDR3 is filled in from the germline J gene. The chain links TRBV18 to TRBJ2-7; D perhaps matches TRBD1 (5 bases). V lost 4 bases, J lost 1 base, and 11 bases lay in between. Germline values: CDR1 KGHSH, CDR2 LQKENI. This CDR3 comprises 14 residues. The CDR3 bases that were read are TGTGCCAGCTCACAAGACAGCGTATCCTACGAG. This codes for CASSQDSVSYE. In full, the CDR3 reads CASSQDSVSYEQYF.

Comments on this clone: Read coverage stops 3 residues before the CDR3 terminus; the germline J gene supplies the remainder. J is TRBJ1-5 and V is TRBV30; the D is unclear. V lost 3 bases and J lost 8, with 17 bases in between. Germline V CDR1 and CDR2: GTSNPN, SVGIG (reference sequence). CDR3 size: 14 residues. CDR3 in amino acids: CAWSSGLGNEPQHF. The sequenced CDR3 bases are TGTGCCTGGAGCTCCGGACTGGGAAATGAGCCC.

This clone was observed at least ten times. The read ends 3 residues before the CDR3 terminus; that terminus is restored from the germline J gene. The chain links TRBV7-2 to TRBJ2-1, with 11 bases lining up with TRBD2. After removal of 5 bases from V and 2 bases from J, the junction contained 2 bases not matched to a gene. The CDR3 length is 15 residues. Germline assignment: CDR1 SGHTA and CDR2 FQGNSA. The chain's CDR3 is CASSGSGGAYNEQFF. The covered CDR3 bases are TGTGCCAGCAGCGGTAGCGGGGGGGCCTACAATGAG.

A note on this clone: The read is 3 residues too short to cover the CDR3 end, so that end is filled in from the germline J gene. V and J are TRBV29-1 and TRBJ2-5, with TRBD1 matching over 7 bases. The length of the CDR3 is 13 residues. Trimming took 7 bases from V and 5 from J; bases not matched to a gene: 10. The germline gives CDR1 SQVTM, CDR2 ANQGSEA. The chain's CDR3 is CSAATTGSETQYF. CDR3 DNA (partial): TGCAGCGCTGCCACGACAGGGTCGGAGACC.

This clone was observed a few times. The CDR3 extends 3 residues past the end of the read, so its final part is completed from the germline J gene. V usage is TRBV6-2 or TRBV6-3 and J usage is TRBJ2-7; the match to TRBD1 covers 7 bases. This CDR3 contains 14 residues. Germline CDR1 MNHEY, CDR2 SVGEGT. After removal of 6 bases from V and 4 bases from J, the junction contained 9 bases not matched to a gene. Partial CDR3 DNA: TGTGCCAGCAGCCGACCGGGACAGCTTTACGAG. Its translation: CASSRPGQLYE. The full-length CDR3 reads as CASSRPGQLYEQYF.

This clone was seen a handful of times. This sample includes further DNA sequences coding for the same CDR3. The DNA read from the CDR3 is TGTGCCAGTACCCCCGGGGGGCACACTGAA. Translation: CASTPGGHTE. The whole CDR3 protein reads CASTPGGHTEAFF. The rearrangement joins TRBV19 to TRBJ1-1; possibly TRBD1 for D (6 bases). The CDR3 extends 3 residues past the end of the read, so its final part is completed from the germline J gene. V was clipped by 7 bases and J by 3 bases, with 12 bases between them. The CDR3 has 13 residues. Germline CDR1 and CDR2: LNHDA and SQIVND (reference sequence).

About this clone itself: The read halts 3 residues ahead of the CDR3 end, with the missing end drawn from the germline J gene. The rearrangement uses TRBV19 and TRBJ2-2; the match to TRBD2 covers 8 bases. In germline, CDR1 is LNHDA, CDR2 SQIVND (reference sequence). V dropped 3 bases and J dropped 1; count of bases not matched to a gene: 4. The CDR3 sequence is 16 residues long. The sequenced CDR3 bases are TGTGCCAGTAGTATCGGGGGGGCCGGGAACACCGGGGAG. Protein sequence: CASSIGGAGNTGE. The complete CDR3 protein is CASSIGGAGNTGELFF.

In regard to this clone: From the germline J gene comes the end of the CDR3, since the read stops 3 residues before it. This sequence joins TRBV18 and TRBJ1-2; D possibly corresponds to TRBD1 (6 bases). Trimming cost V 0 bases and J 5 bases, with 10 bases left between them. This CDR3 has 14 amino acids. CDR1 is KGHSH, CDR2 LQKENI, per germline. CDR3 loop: CASSPPQGSYGYTF. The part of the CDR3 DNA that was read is TGTGCCAGCTCACCACCCCAGGGGAGTTATGGC.

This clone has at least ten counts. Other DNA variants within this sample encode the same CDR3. The DNA read from the CDR3 is TGTGCCAGTTCGCGACAGGGTAATCAGCCC. It encodes CASSRQGNQP. The CDR3 reads in full as CASSRQGNQPQHF. The chain couples TRBV19 to TRBJ1-5, with TRBD1 identical over 7 bases. Read sequence stops 3 residues before the CDR3 end, and the germline J gene provides the missing end. V was clipped by 8 bases and J by 4 bases; unmatched bases: 5. The CDR3 spans 13 residues. CDR1 is LNHDA and CDR2 is SQIVND in the germline V gene (reference sequence).

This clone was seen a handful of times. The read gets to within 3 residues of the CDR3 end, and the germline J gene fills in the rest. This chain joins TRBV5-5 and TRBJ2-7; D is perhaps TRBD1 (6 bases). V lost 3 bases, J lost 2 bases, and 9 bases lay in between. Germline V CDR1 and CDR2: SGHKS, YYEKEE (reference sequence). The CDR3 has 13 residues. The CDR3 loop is CASSSRQAYEQYF. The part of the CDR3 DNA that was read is TGTGCCAGCAGCTCCCGACAGGCCTACGAG.

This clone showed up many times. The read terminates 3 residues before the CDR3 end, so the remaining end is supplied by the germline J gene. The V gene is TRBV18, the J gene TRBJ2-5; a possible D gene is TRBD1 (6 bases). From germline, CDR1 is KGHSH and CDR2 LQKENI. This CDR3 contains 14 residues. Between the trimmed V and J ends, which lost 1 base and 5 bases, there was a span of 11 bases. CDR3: CASSPRPGEETQYF. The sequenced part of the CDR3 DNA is TGTGCCAGCTCACCACGTCCAGGGGAGGAGACC.

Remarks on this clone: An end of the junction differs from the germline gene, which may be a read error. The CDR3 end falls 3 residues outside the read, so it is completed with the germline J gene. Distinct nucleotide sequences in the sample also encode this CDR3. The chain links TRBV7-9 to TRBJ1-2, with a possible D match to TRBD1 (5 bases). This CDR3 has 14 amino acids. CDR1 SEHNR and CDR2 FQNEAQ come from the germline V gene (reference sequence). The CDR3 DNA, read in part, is TGTGCTAGCAGCCAAGAGGGGCCCTTCTATGGC. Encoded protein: CASSQEGPFYG. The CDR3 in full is CASSQEGPFYGYTF.

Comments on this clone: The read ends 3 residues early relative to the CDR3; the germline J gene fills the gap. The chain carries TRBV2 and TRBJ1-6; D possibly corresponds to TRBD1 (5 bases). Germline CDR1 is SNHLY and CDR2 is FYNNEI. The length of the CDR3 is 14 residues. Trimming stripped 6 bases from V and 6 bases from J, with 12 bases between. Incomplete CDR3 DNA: TGTGCCAGCAGGTACAGGACGGGTAATTCACCC. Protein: CASRYRTGNSP. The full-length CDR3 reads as CASRYRTGNSPLHF.

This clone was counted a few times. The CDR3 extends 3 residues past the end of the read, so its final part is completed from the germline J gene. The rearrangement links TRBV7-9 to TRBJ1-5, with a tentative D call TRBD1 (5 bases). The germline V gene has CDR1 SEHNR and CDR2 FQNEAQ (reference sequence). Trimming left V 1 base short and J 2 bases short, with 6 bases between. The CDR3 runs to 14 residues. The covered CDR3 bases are TGTGCCAGCAGCTTAGGAGGGGGCAATCAGCCC. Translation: CASSLGGGNQP. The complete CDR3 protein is CASSLGGGNQPQHF.

CDR3 sequence reads: CASSPGQITDTQYF. Partial CDR3 DNA: TGTGCCAGCAGCCCTGGACAGATCACAGATACG. The chain joins TRBV7-6 to TRBJ2-3, with D perhaps TRBD1 (6 bases). Read data end 3 residues before the CDR3 end; the end is taken from the germline J gene. Germline CDR1 SGHVS, CDR2 FNYEAQ. CDR3 length equals 14 residues. The V end lost 5 bases, the J end lost 2 bases, and 11 bases lay between the germline ends.

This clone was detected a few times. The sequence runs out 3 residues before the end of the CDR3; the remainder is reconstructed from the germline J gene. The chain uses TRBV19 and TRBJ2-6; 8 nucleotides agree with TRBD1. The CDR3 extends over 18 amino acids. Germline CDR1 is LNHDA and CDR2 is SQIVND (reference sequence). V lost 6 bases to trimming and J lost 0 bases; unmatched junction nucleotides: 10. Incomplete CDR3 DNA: TGTGCCAGTAGGAGCCGGGACAGGCTCTTCTCTGGGGCCAACGTC. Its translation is CASRSRDRLFSGANV. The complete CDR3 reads CASRSRDRLFSGANVLTF.

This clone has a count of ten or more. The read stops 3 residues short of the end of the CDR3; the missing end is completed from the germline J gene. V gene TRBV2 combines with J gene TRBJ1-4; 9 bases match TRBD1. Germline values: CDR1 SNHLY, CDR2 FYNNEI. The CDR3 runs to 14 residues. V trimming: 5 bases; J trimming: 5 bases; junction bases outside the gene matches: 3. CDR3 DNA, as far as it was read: TGTGCCAGCAGTCAACAGGGGGCCAATGAAAAA. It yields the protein CASSQQGANEK. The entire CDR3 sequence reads CASSQQGANEKLFF.

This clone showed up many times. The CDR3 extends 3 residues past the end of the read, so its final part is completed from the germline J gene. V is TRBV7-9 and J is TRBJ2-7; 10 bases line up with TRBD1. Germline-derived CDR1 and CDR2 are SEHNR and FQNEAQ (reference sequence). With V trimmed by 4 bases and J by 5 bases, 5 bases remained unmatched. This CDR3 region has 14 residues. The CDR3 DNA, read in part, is TGTGCCAGCAGCTATGACAGGGGGCTCGACGAG. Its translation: CASSYDRGLDE. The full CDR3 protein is CASSYDRGLDEQYF.

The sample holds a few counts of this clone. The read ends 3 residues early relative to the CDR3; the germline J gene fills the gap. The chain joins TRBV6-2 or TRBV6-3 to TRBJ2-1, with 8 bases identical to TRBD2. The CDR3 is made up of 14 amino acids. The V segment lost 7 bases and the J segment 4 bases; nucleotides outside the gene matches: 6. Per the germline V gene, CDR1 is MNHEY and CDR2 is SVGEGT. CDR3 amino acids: CASKFSGAYNEQFF. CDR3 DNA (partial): TGTGCCAGCAAGTTTAGCGGGGCTTACAATGAG.

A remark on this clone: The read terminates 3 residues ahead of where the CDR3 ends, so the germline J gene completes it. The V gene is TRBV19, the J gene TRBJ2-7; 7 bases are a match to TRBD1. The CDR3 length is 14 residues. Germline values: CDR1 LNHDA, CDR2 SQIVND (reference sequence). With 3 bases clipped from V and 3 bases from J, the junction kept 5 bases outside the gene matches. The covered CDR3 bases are TGTGCCAGTAGTATTAGTCAGGGGGACTACGAG. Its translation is CASSISQGDYE. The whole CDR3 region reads CASSISQGDYEQYF.

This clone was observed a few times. This CDR3 reads CASSLARGEETQYF. Partial CDR3 DNA: TGTGCCAGCAGCTTAGCCAGGGGGGAAGAGACC. This chain joins TRBV7-2 and TRBJ2-5; D might be TRBD1 (7 bases). The read halts 3 residues ahead of the CDR3 end, with the missing end drawn from the germline J gene. The CDR3 loop spans 14 amino acids. V dropped 0 bases and J dropped 3 bases, with 8 bases sitting between them. Germline-derived CDR1 and CDR2 are SGHTA and FQGNSA.